The 25 T cell receptor beta chains reported below all come from one sample, sequenced in a study. Using its own MiXCR run on the 5' RACE reads, TCRdb lists one record per CDR3 protein. The data hold 50,000 to 65,000 distinct CDR3 sequences, with around 26% observed a single time. The sample taken for sequencing was tumor-infiltrating memory CD4+ T cells sorted from the breast tumor. Subset described: memory CD4+ T cells, CD4+CD45RO+CD25-. These receptors all come from a female donor with breast cancer.

The V gene is TRBV24-1, the J gene TRBJ2-5; 7 bases match TRBD1. This CDR3 contains 14 residues. Trimming removed 4 bases from V and 5 bases from J; junction bases left unmatched: 6. Germline CDR1 and CDR2: KGHDR and SFDVKD. Here the CDR3 reads CATSESTGLETQYF. For the CDR3, the DNA is TGTGCCACCAGTGAGTCGACAGGGCTGGAGACCCAGTACTTC.

For this clonotype: Without the conserved terminal phenylalanine or tryptophan, this CDR3 likely stems from a read error. The chain couples TRBV7-2 to TRBJ2-2; tentative D call: TRBD2 (6 bases). Germline V gene data show CDR1 as SGHTA and CDR2 as FQGNSA. This CDR3 contains 13 residues. CDR3 region: CASSSWDSGELFC. The DNA for the CDR3 is TGTGCCAGCAGCTCCTGGGACTCCGGCGAGCTGTTTTGT.

The chain joins TRBV5-1 to TRBJ1-1; D is ambiguous. The CDR3 loop spans 17 amino acids. The germline CDR1 and CDR2 sequences are SGHRS and YFSETQ. V was clipped by 0 bases and J by 1 base, with 16 bases between them. The CDR3 loop reads CASSLALAATSNTEAFF. DNA for the CDR3: TGCGCCAGCAGCTTGGCCCTGGCCGCGACTTCGAACACTGAAGCTTTCTTT.

This chain joins TRBV13 and TRBJ1-4; no clear D. The CDR3 has 12 amino acids. Germline V gives CDR1 PRHDT, CDR2 FYEKMQ (reference sequence). Trimming pared 5 bases from V and 8 bases from J, leaving 9 bases between. The CDR3 nucleotides read TGTGCCAGCAGCCGACGTGGGGAAAAACTGTTTTTT. This sequence encodes CASSRRGEKLFF.

Concerning this clonotype itself: A read error is possible here, since a much larger clone lies one base away. The chain joins TRBV6-5 to TRBJ2-7; unclear D gene. V was pared by 4 bases and J by 0 bases, with 10 bases between. There are 14 residues in the CDR3. The germline V gene encodes CDR1 MNHEY and CDR2 SVGAGI. The CDR3 DNA reads TGTGCCAGCAGTTCCCCGGAAACCTCCTACGAGCAGTACTTC. This translates into CASSSPETSYEQYF.

The chain employs TRBV12-3 or TRBV12-4 and TRBJ1-1; D gene uncertain. Trimming shortened V by 5 bases and J by 3 bases, and 22 bases separated the two germline ends. The CDR3 runs 17 residues. As DNA, the CDR3 is TGTGCCAGCAGTCCCGTAAGGTTGCCGGGGATGGACACTGAAGCTTTCTTT. As protein: CASSPVRLPGMDTEAFF.

This clonotype was recorded a few times. The genes are TRBV20-1 and TRBJ2-5; D gene unclear. CDR1 and CDR2 (germline): DFQATT, SNEGSKA (reference sequence). The CDR3 spans 16 residues. Trimming removed 0 bases at V and 1 base at J, with 15 bases between. The CDR3 nucleotides read TGCAGTGCTAGAGATGTGCACGGCCTAGTCCAAGAGACCCAGTACTTC. Amino acids: CSARDVHGLVQETQYF.

A remark on this clonotype: A read error is possible here, since a much larger clone lies one base away. This rearrangement joins TRBV29-1 to TRBJ2-5; 10 bases match TRBD1. There are 15 residues in the CDR3. Germline V gene data show CDR1 as SQVTM and CDR2 as ANQGSEA. J gave up 5 bases and V 1 base, and 7 bases lay outside the gene matches. The CDR3 sequence is CSVEGSGQGYETQYF. Here the CDR3 DNA reads TGCAGCGTTGAAGGCTCGGGACAGGGGTATGAGACCCAGTACTTC.

This clonotype came up a few times. The rearrangement uses TRBV6-6 and TRBJ2-2; D remains ambiguous. CDR1 and CDR2 from the germline V gene are MNHNY and SVGAGI (reference sequence). V lost 2 bases, J lost 5 bases, and 9 bases lay in between. The CDR3 consists of 14 residues. The CDR3 here is CASSYHPTTGELFF. CDR3 DNA sequence: TGTGCCAGCAGTTACCACCCTACGACCGGGGAGCTGTTTTTT.

The rearrangement uses TRBV20-1 and TRBJ1-1, with unresolved D. In germline, CDR1 is DFQATT, CDR2 SNEGSKA (reference sequence). The CDR3 loop spans 13 amino acids. V gave up 4 bases and J gave up 1 base, with 10 bases separating them. The CDR3 loop is CSATQDGNTEAFF. In DNA, the CDR3 is TGCAGTGCTACCCAGGACGGGAACACTGAAGCTTTCTTT.

The chain uses TRBV6-5 and TRBJ1-1, with 9 nucleotides matching TRBD1. Germline V gene lookup returns CDR1 MNHEY and CDR2 SVGAGI. The CDR3 is made up of 19 amino acids. After removal of 6 bases from V and 3 bases from J, the junction contained 20 bases not matched to a gene. Here the CDR3 reads CASSPRIGTGFSGYTEAFF. The CDR3 DNA reads as TGTGCCAGCAGCCCCCGTATCGGGACAGGGTTTTCGGGGTACACTGAAGCTTTCTTT.

This rearrangement joins TRBV12-3 or TRBV12-4 to TRBJ1-2, with unresolved D. V was trimmed by 6 bases and J by 7 bases, leaving 12 bases between them. This CDR3 is 12 amino acids long. CDR3 in DNA: TGTGCCAGCAGCTCCTTCGCAGCTGGCTACACCTTC. As protein: CASSSFAAGYTF.

V gene TRBV20-1 combines with J gene TRBJ2-3; 8 nucleotides match TRBD2. V gave up 0 bases and J gave up 4 bases; unmatched junction bases: 15. The CDR3 runs 18 residues. The germline V gene encodes CDR1 DFQATT and CDR2 SNEGSKA (reference sequence). CDR3 bases: TGCAGTGCTAGAGAGAACCCGGGACTAGTGATTTATGCAGATACGCAGTATTTT. It encodes CSARENPGLVIYADTQYF.

The V and J genes are TRBV7-2 and TRBJ2-7; 10 positions match TRBD1. V dropped 7 bases and J dropped 7; count of bases not matched to a gene: 7. This CDR3 has 13 residues. Germline CDR1 reads SGHTA; CDR2 reads FQGNSA. For the CDR3, the DNA is TGTGCCAGCACTCGACAGGGGGCGCGGGAGCAGTACTTC. Its protein is CASTRQGAREQYF. The full variable domain, in which reference TRBV7-2 and TRBJ2-7 provide the parts outside the CDR3, is GAGVSQSPSNKVTEKGKDVELRCDPISGHTALYWYRQSLGQGLEFLIYFQGNSAPDKSGLPSDRFSAERTGGSVSTLTIQRTQQEDSAVYLCASTRQGAREQYFGPGTRLTVT.

The CDR3 sequence: CSADPRTGGLLNYGYTF. Here the CDR3 DNA reads TGCAGTGCTGACCCCCGGACAGGGGGTTTGTTGAACTATGGCTACACCTTC. This chain links TRBV20-1 with TRBJ1-2; TRBD1 agrees at 10 bases. Germline CDR1 is DFQATT and CDR2 is SNEGSKA (reference sequence). The CDR3 has 17 amino acids. The V and J ends lost 5 bases and 2 bases, in that order; junction bases with no gene match: 14.

The chain couples TRBV7-9 to TRBJ2-6; no clear D gene. Germline loops: CDR1 SEHNR, CDR2 FQNEAQ (reference sequence). CDR3 length equals 16 residues. Trimming stripped 2 bases from V and 4 bases from J, with 12 bases between. CDR3 in amino acids: CASSLFTNLGANVLTF. CDR3 DNA: TGTGCCAGCAGCTTATTTACCAATCTGGGGGCCAACGTCCTGACTTTC.

The chain has TRBV12-3 or TRBV12-4 and TRBJ2-1, with TRBD1 matching over 9 bases. Trimming took 8 bases from V and 5 from J; bases not matched to a gene: 10. The CDR3 runs to 15 residues. CDR3 amino acids: CASGLRGTGNNEQFF. CDR3 DNA sequence: TGTGCCAGCGGCCTCCGCGGGACAGGGAACAATGAGCAGTTCTTC.

This clonotype has a handful of counts. This sequence joins TRBV5-1 and TRBJ1-1; weak D call: TRBD1 (6 bases). The germline CDR1 and CDR2 sequences are SGHRS and YFSETQ. The CDR3 totals 16 residues. V lost 4 bases and J lost 3, with 19 bases in between. CDR3 in amino acids: CASSPGGPGKHTEAFF. The CDR3 DNA sequence: TGCGCCAGCAGCCCCGGGGGCCCCGGCAAGCACACTGAAGCTTTCTTT.

The rearrangement uses TRBV7-3 and TRBJ2-6; a possible D gene is TRBD1 (5 bases). The germline V gene has CDR1 SGHTA and CDR2 FQGTGA. V was shortened by 5 bases and J by 2 bases, with 10 bases between the two germline ends. The CDR3 extends over 15 amino acids. In DNA form, the CDR3 reads TGTGCCAGCAGCCCAGGGTTCCCTGGGGCCAACGTCCTGACTTTC. Protein sequence: CASSPGFPGANVLTF. Using reference TRBV7-3 and TRBJ2-6 for the parts outside the CDR3, the full variable domain is GAGVSQTPSNKVTEKGKYVELRCDPISGHTALYWYRQSLGQGPEFLIYFQGTGAADDSGLPNDRFFAVRPEGSVSTLKIQRTERGDSAVYLCASSPGFPGANVLTFGAGSRLTVL.

The V and J genes are TRBV20-1 and TRBJ2-1; 7 bases are shared with TRBD2. J lost 5 bases, V lost 3 bases, and 4 bases had no gene match. Germline assignment: CDR1 DFQATT and CDR2 SNEGSKA (reference sequence). This CDR3 is 13 amino acids long. The CDR3 reads CSASRLADNEQFF. Here the CDR3 DNA reads TGCAGTGCTAGTCGGCTAGCGGACAATGAGCAGTTCTTC.

CDR3 in DNA: TGTGCCATCAAACCTCAGGGTGCCTACGAGCAGTACTTC. Protein: CAIKPQGAYEQYF. The chain employs TRBV10-3 and TRBJ2-7; tentatively, D is TRBD1 (5 bases). Between the trimmed V and J ends, which lost 7 bases and 2 bases, there was a span of 12 bases. Germline assignment: CDR1 ENHRY and CDR2 SYGVKD. The length of the CDR3 is 13 residues.

With respect to this clonotype: Lacking the conserved final phenylalanine or tryptophan, this CDR3 likely reflects a read error. Because the CDR3's place on the DNA is in doubt, the DNA is left out and the CDR3 is given as listed by TCRdb. This chain uses TRBV6-6 with TRBJ2-7; the D call of TRBD2 is as the table states it, not checked on the DNA. The CDR3 is 11 amino acids long, termini counted. Germline V lookup: CDR1 MNHNY, CDR2 SVGAGI (reference sequence). This CDR3 is CASSDGLGRTS.

Only a few counts were recorded for this clonotype. This rearrangement joins TRBV20-1 to TRBJ2-3, with 12 bases matching TRBD1. J gave up 4 bases and V 3 bases, and 8 bases lay outside the gene matches. The CDR3 contains 16 residues. CDR1 and CDR2 (germline): DFQATT, SNEGSKA (reference sequence). CDR3 sequence: CSASYSGTGGPDTQYF. CDR3 coding DNA: TGCAGTGCTAGCTATTCCGGGACAGGGGGCCCAGATACGCAGTATTTT.

The table lists this clonotype with a few counts. The chain joins TRBV6-1 to TRBJ2-5; D gene unclear. This CDR3 region has 13 residues. The germline CDR1 and CDR2 sequences are MNHNS and SASEGT. Deletions cut 8 bases from V and 1 base from J, with 11 bases between. The CDR3 DNA reads as TGTGCCAGCGGCCTGGGGATCCAAGAGACCCAGTACTTC. It codes for CASGLGIQETQYF.

This clonotype came up a few times. This chain joins TRBV20-1 and TRBJ2-3, with 9 positions matching TRBD1. The CDR3 is 15 residues long. Trimming took 6 bases from V and 2 from J; bases not matched to a gene: 9. CDR1 and CDR2 from the germline V gene are DFQATT and SNEGSKA (reference sequence). CDR3 bases: TGCAGTGCACGGAAACCACAGGGGGCCACAGATACGCAGTATTTT. Its translation is CSARKPQGATDTQYF.